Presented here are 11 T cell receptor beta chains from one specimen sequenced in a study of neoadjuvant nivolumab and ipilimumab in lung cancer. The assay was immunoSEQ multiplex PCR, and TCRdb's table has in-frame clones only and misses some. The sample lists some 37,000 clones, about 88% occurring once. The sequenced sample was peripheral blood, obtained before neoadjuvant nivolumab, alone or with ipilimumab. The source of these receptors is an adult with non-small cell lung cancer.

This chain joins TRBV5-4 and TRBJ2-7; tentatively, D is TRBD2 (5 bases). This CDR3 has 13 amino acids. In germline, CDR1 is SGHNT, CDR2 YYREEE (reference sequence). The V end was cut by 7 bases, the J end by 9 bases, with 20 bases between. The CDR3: CASVPGSGRGQYF. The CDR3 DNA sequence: TGTGCCAGCGTGCCGGGGTCCGGTCGGGGGCAGTACTTC.

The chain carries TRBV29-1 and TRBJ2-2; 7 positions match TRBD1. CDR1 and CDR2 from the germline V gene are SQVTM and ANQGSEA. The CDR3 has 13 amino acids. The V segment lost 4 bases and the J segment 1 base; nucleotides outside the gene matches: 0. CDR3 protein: CSVGTGNTGELFF. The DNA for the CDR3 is TGCAGCGTTGGGACAGGGAACACCGGGGAGCTGTTTTTT.

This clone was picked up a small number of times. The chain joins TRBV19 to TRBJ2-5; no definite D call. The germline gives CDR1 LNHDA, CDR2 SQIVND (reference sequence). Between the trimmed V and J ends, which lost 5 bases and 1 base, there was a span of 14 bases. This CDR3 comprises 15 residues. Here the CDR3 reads CASSAEVAGQETQYF. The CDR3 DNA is TGTGCCAGTAGTGCCGAGGTGGCTGGCCAAGAGACCCAGTACTTC.

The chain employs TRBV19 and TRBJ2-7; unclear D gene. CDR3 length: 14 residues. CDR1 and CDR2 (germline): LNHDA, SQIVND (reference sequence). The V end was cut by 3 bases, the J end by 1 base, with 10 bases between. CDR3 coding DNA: TGTGCCAGTAGTATCCCAGGTTATTCCTACGAGCAGTACTTC. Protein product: CASSIPGYSYEQYF.

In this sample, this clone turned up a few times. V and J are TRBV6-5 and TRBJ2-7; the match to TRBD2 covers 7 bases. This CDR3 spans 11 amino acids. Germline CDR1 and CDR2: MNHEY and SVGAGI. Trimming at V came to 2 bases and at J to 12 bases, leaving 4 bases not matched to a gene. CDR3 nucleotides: TGTGCCAGCAGTTACCAAAGCGGGGTGTACTTC. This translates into CASSYQSGVYF.

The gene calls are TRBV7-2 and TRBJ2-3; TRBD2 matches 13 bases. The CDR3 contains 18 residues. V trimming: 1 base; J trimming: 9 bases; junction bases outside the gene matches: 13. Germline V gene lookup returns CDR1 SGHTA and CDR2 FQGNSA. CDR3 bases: TGTGCCAGCAGCTTAGACATGCCGGGACTAGCGGGATGGGGCACGCAGTATTTT. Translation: CASSLDMPGLAGWGTQYF.

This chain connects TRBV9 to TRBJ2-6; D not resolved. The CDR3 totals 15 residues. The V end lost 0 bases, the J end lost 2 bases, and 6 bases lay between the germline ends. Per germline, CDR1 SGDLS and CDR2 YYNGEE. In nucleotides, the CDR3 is TGTGCCAGCAGCGTAGGCGGTGCTGGGGCCAACGTCCTGACTTTC. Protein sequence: CASSVGGAGANVLTF.

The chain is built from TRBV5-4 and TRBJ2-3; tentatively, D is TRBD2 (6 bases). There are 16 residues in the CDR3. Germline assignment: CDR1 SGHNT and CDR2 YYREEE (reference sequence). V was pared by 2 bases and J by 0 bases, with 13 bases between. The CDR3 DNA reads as TGTGCCAGCAGCTTTGGTTCGGGGGTCAGCACAGATACGCAGTATTTT. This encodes CASSFGSGVSTDTQYF.

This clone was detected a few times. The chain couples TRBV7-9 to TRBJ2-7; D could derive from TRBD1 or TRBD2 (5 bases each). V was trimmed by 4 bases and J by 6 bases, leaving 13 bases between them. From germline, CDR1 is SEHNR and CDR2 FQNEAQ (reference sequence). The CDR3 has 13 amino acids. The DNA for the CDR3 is TGTGCCAGCAGCTCGGCCCTTGGGGGCGAGCAGTACTTC. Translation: CASSSALGGEQYF.

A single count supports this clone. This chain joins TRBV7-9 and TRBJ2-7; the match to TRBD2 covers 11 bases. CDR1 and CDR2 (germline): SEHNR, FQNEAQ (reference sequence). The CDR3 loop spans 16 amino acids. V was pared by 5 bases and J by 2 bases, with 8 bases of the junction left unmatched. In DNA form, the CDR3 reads TGTGCCAGCAGCCCCTCCGGTAGCGGGAGGGCCTACGAGCAGTACTTC. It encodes CASSPSGSGRAYEQYF.

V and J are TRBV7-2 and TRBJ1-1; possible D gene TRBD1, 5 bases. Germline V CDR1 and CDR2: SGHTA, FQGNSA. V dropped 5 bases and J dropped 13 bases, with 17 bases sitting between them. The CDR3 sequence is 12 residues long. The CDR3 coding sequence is TGTGCCAGCAGCCCGGTTGGGGGGGTCTATTTCTTT. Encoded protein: CASSPVGGVYFF.